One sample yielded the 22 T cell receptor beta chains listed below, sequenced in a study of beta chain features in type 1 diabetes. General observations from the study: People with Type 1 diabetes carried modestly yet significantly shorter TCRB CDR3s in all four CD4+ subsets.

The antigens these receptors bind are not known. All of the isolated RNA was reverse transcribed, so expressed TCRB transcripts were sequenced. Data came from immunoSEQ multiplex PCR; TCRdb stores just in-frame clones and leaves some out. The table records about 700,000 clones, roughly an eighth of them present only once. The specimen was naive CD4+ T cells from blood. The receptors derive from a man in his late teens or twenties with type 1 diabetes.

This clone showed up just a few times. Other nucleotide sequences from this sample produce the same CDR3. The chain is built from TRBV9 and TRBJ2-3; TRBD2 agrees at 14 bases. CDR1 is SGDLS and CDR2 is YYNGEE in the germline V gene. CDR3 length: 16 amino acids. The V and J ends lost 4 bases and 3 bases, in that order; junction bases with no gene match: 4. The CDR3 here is CASSPRLAGGTDTQYF. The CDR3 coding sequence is TGTGCCAGCAGCCCGCGACTAGCGGGGGGGACAGATACGCAGTATTTT.

CDR3 sequence reads: CASSVATRGGQFF. The DNA of the CDR3 is TGTGCCAGCAGCGTAGCTACACGGGGCGGGCAGTTCTTC. This chain joins TRBV9 and TRBJ2-1; the D gene could be TRBD1 or TRBD2 (5 bases each). The CDR3 has 13 amino acids. The germline gives CDR1 SGDLS, CDR2 YYNGEE. The ends were cut back, 0 bases at V and 12 bases at J, with 13 bases in the middle.

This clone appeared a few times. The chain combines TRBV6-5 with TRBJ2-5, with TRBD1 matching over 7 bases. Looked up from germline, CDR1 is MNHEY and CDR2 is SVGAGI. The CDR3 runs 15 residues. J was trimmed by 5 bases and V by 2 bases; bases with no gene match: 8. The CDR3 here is CASSYKGDRAETQYF. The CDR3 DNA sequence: TGTGCCAGCAGTTACAAAGGAGACAGGGCGGAGACCCAGTACTTC.

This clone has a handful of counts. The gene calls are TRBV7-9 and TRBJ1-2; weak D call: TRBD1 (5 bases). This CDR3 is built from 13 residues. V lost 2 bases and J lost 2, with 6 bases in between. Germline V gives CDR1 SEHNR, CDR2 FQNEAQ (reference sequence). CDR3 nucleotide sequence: TGTGCCAGCAGCTTAAGACAGAACTATGGCTACACCTTC. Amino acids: CASSLRQNYGYTF.

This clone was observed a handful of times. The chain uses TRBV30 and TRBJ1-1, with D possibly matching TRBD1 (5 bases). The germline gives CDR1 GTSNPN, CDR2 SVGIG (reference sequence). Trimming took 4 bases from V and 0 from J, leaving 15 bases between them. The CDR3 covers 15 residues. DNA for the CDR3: TGTGCCTGGACGCCGGGACCCCTCGTGAACACTGAAGCTTTCTTT. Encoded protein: CAWTPGPLVNTEAFF.

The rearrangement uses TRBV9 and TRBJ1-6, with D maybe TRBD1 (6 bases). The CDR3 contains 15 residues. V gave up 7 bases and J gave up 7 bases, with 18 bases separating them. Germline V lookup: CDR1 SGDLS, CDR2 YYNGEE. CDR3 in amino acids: CASGFTGSPNSPLHF. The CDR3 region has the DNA TGTGCCAGCGGCTTCACAGGGAGTCCCAATTCACCCCTCCACTTT.

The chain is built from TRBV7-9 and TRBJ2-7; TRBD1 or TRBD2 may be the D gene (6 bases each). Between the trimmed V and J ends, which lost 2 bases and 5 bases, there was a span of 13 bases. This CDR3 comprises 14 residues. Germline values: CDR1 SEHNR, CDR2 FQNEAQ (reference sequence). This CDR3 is CASSLRGAPHEQYF. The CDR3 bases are TGTGCCAGCAGCTTAAGGGGGGCACCCCACGAGCAGTACTTC.

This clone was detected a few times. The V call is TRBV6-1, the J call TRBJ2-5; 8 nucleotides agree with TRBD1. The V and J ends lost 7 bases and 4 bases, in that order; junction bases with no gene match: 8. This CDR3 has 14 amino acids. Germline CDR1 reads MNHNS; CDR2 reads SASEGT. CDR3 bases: TGTGCCAGCACTGGACAGGGCCGTCGAGAGACCCAGTACTTC. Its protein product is CASTGQGRRETQYF.

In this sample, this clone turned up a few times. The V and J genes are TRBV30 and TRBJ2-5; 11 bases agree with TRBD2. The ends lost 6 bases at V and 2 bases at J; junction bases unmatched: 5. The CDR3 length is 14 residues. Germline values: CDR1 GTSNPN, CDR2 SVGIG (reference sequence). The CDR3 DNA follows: TGTGCCTGTGCGGGACTAGCGGTACAAGAGACCCAGTACTTC. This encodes CACAGLAVQETQYF. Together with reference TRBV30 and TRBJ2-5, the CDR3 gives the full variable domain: SQTIHQWPATLVQPVGSPLSLECTVEGTSNPNLYWYRQAAGRGLQLLFYSVGIGQISSEVPQNLSASRPQDRQFILSSKKLLLSDSGFYLCACAGLAVQETQYFGPGTRLLVL.

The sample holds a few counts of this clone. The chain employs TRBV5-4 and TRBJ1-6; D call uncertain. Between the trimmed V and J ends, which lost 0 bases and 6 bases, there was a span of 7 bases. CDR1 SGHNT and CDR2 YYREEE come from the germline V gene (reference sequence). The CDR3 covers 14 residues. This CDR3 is CASSLGSSNSPLHF. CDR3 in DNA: TGTGCCAGCAGCTTGGGAAGTTCTAATTCACCCCTCCACTTT.

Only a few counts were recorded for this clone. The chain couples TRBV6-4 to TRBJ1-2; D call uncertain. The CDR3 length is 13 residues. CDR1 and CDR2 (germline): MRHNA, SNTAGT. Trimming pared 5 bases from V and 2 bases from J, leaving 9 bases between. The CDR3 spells CASSPGWNYGYTF. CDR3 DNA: TGTGCCAGCAGTCCTGGGTGGAACTATGGCTACACCTTC.

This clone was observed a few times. The CDR3 nucleotides are TGCGCCAGCAGCTTGGGACAGGGGCCCACGGGCTACACCTTC. Residues: CASSLGQGPTGYTF. The chain joins TRBV5-1 to TRBJ1-2; TRBD1 matches 8 bases. The CDR3 length is 14 residues. The germline CDR1 and CDR2 sequences are SGHRS and YFSETQ. Trimming took 0 bases from V and 8 from J; bases not matched to a gene: 6.

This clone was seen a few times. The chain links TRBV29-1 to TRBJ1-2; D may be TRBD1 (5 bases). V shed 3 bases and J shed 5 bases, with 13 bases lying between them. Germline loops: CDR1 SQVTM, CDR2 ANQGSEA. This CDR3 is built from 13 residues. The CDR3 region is CSVDQGLQYGYTF. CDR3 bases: TGCAGCGTTGACCAGGGACTACAATATGGCTACACCTTC.

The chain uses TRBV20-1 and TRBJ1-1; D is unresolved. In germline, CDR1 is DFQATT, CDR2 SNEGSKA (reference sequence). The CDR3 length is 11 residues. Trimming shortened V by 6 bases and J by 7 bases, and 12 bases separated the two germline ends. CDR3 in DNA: TGCAGTGCCCGGATCGTTGGTGAAGCTTTCTTT. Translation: CSARIVGEAFF.

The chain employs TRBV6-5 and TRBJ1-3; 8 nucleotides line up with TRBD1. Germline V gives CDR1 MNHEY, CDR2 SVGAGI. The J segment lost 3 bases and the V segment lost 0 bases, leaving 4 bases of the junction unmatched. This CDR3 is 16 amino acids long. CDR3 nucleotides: TGTGCCAGCAGTTACTCTACAGGGGGTAGTGGAAACACCATATATTTT. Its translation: CASSYSTGGSGNTIYF.

This CDR3 is CSGTGTANTEAFF. In nucleotides, the CDR3 is TGCAGCGGAACCGGGACTGCGAACACTGAAGCTTTCTTT. The chain is built from TRBV29-1 and TRBJ1-1; tentatively, D is TRBD1 (5 bases). Germline V gene data show CDR1 as SQVTM and CDR2 as ANQGSEA. CDR3 size: 13 residues. V was shortened by 7 bases and J by 1 base, with 13 bases between the two germline ends.

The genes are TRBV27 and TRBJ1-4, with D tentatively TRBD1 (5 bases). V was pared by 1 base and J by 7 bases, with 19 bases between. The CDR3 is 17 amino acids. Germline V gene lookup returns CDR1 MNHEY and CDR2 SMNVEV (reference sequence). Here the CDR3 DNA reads TGTGCCAGCAGTTTATTTTCCAGCCCTGTTGGGGGTGAAAAACTGTTTTTT. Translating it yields CASSLFSSPVGGEKLFF.

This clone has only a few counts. The CDR3 coding sequence is TGTGCCAGCAGCTTGGAGGGGACGGCCCCCAATCAGCCCCAGCATTTT. It is translated as CASSLEGTAPNQPQHF. The chain has TRBV5-6 and TRBJ1-5; D is possibly TRBD1 (5 bases). Germline V gene sequence: CDR1 SGHDT, CDR2 YYEEEE. This CDR3 is built from 16 residues. The V end lost 0 bases, the J end lost 3 bases, and 13 bases lay between the germline ends.

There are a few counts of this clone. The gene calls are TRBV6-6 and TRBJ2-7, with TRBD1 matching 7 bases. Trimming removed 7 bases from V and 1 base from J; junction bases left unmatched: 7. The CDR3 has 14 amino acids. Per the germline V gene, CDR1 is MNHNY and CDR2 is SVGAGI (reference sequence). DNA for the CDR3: TGTGCCAGCATTGCCGGGACAGCATCCTACGAGCAGTACTTC. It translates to CASIAGTASYEQYF.

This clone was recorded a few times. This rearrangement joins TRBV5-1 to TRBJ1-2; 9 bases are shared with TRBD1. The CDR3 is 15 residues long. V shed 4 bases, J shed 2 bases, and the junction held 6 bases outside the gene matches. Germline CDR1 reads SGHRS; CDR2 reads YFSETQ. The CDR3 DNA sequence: TGCGCCAGCAGCAGAGTACAGGGGGCGAACTATGGCTACACCTTC. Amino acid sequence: CASSRVQGANYGYTF.

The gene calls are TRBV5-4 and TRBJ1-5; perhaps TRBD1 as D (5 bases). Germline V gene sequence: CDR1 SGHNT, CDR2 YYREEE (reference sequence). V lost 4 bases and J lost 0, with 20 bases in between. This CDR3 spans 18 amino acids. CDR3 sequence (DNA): TGTGCCAGCAGCGCCGGGACCCCATGGGGTTATAGCAATCAGCCCCAGCATTTT. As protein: CASSAGTPWGYSNQPQHF.

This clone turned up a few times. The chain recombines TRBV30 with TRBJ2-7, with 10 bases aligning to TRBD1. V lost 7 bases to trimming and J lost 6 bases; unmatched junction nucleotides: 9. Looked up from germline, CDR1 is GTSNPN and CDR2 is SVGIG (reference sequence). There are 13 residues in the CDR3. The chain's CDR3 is CAYDRGHGGEQYF. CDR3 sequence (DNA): TGTGCCTACGACAGGGGGCACGGTGGCGAGCAGTACTTC.